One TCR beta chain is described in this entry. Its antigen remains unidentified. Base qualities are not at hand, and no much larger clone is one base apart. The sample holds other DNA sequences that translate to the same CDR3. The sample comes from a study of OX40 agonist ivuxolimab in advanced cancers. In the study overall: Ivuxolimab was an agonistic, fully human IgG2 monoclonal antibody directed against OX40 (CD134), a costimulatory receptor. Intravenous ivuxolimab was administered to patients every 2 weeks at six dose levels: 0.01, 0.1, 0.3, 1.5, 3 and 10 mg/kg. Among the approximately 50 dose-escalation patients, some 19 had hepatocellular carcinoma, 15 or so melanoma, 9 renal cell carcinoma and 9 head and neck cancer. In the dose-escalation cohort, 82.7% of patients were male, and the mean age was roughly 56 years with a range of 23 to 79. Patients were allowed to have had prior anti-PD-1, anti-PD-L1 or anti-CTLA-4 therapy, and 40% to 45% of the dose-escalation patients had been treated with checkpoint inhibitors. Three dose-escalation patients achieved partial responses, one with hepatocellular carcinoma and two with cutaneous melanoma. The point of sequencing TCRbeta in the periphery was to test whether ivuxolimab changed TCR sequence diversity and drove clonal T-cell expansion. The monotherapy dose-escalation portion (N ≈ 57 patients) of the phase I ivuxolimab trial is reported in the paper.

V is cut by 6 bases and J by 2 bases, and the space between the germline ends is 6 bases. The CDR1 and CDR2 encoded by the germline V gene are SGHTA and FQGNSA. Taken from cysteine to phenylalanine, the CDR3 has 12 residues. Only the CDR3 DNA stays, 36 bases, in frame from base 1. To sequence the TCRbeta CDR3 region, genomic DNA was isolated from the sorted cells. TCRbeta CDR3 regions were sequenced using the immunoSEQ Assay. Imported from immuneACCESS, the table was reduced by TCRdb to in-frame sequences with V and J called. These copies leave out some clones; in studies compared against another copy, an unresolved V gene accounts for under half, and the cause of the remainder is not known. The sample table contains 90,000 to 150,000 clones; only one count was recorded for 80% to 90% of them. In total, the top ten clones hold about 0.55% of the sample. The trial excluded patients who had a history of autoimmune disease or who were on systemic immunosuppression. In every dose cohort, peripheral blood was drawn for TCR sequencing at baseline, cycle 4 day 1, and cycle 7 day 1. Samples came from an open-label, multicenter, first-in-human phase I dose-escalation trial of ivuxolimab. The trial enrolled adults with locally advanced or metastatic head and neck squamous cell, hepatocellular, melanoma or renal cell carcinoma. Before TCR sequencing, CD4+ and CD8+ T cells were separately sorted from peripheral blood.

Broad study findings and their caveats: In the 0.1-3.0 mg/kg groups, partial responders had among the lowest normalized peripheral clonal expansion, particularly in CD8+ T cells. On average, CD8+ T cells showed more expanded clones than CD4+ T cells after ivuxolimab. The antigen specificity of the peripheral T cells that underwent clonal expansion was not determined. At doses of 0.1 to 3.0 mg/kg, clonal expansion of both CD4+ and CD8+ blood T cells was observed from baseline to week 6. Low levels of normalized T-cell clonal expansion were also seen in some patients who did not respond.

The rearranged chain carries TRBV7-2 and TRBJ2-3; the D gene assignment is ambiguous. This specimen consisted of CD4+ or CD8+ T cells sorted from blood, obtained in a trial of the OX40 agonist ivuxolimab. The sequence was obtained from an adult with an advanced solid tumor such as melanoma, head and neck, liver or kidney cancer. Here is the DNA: TGTGCCAGCAGTTCTTACACAGATACGCAGTATTTT. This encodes CASSSYTDTQYF.